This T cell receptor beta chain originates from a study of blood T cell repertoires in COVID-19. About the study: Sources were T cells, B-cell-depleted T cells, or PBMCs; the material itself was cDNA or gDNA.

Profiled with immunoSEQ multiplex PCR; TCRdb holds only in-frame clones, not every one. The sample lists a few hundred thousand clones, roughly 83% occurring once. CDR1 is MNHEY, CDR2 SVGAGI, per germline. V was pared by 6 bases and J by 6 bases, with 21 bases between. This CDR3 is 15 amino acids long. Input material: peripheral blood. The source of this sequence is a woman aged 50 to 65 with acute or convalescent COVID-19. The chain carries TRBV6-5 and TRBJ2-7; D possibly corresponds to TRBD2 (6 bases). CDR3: CASRVGLGGFPEQYF. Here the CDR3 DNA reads TGTGCCAGCAGAGTGGGGCTCGGGGGTTTTCCCGAGCAGTACTTC.